Each of the 30 T cell receptor beta chains below was sequenced from the same sample in a study of TIL therapy for anti-PD-1-resistant metastatic lung cancer. The immunoSEQ assay was v3. Only in-frame clones appear in the TCRdb table, and some are missing; sequencing was by immunoSEQ multiplex PCR. This table has about 59,000 clones, 70% to 75% appearing once. Specified time point: pre-treatment sample, taken before nivolumab and TIL therapy. The source material was blood, sampled at baseline. The receptors here all came from a person between 30 and 79 years old with non-small cell lung cancer.

The chain carries TRBV28 and TRBJ1-1, with D uncertain. The CDR3 is made up of 13 amino acids. Trimming removed 7 bases from V and 11 bases from J, with 20 bases in between. In germline, CDR1 is MDHEN, CDR2 SYDVKM. The CDR3 region is CASTPTGWPMAFF. The CDR3 nucleotides read TGTGCCAGCACCCCCACCGGGTGGCCGATGGCTTTCTTT. Combining the CDR3 with reference TRBV28 and TRBJ1-1 gives the whole variable domain DVKVTQSSRYLVKRTGEKVFLECVQDMDHENMFWYRQDPGLGLRLIYFSYDVKMKEKGDIPEGYSVSREKKERFSLILESASTNQTSMYLCASTPTGWPMAFFGQGTRLTVV.

This chain connects TRBV7-2 to TRBJ1-6; possibly TRBD1 for D (5 bases). The CDR3 is 13 amino acids. Trimming removed 1 base at V and 9 bases at J, with 7 bases between. Per germline, CDR1 SGHTA and CDR2 FQGNSA. The chain's CDR3 is CASSLVGGSPLHF. CDR3 bases: TGTGCCAGCAGCTTAGTGGGGGGTTCACCCCTCCACTTT.

This chain connects TRBV5-1 to TRBJ1-2; 7 bases line up with TRBD1. The germline gives CDR1 SGHRS, CDR2 YFSETQ. CDR3 length equals 15 residues. With V trimmed by 4 bases and J by 0 bases, 6 bases remained unmatched. The DNA for the CDR3 is TGCGCCAGCAGCGTCAGGGGGGCCACTAACTATGGCTACACCTTC. Its translation: CASSVRGATNYGYTF.

The chain recombines TRBV6-5 with TRBJ2-3; 8 bases agree with TRBD1. The V gene end was trimmed by 8 bases and the J gene end by 1 base; junction bases not matched to a gene: 2. Looked up from germline, CDR1 is MNHEY and CDR2 is SVGAGI. The CDR3 has 13 residues. In DNA form, the CDR3 reads TGTGCCAGCCGGGACAGGCGCACAGATACGCAGTATTTT. Protein: CASRDRRTDTQYF.

The CDR3 sequence is CSVETANTEAFF. The CDR3, as DNA: TGCAGCGTTGAAACGGCGAACACTGAAGCTTTCTTT. This chain links TRBV29-1 with TRBJ1-1, with no clear D. Germline CDR1 SQVTM, CDR2 ANQGSEA. This CDR3 comprises 12 residues. V dropped 2 bases and J dropped 1 base, with 5 bases sitting between them. The variable domain in full, completed from reference TRBV29-1 and TRBJ1-1, reads SAVISQKPSRDICQRGTSLTIQCQVDSQVTMMFWYRQQPGQSLTLIATANQGSEATYESGFVIDKFPISRPNLTFSTLTVSNMSPEDSSIYLCSVETANTEAFFGQGTRLTVV.

V usage is TRBV2 and J usage is TRBJ1-2; a weak D match, TRBD1 (5 bases). The CDR3 is 14 residues long. Germline CDR1 reads SNHLY; CDR2 reads FYNNEI. The V end was cut by 2 bases, the J end by 5 bases, with 12 bases between. CDR3 DNA: TGTGCCAGCAGTGAAATATCTGGGGGTTATGGCTACACCTTC. This codes for CASSEISGGYGYTF.

The rearrangement uses TRBV7-2 and TRBJ1-1, with a tentative D call TRBD1 (6 bases). V gave up 6 bases and J gave up 6 bases, with 14 bases separating them. Germline V gene data show CDR1 as SGHTA and CDR2 as FQGNSA. The CDR3 runs to 13 residues. The CDR3 region has the DNA TGTGCCAGCAGAACTCAAGGGGGGGCTGAAGCTTTCTTT. It translates to CASRTQGGAEAFF.

This clone has just a few counts. A junction end diverges from the germline sequence, so it may reflect a read error. The same CDR3 arises from other DNA sequences in this sample as well. The J gene is TRBJ2-2, the V gene TRBV7-7, with 13 bases fitting TRBD2. The CDR3 contains 18 residues. The germline gives CDR1 SSHAT, CDR2 FNYEAQ (reference sequence). This chain's CDR3 is CASSRMTSTSGRAGELFF. The CDR3 coding sequence is TGTGCTAGCAGCCGAATGACGTCAACTAGCGGGAGGGCCGGGGAGCTGTTTTTT.

The chain joins TRBV19 to TRBJ1-5, with 8 bases aligning to TRBD1. This CDR3 spans 16 amino acids. Germline V gene lookup returns CDR1 LNHDA and CDR2 SQIVND (reference sequence). V lost 5 bases, J lost 2 bases, and 8 bases stayed unmatched. The DNA of the CDR3 is TGTGCCAGTAGTGAGAGAAAGGACAGGGGCAATCAGCCCCAGCATTTT. Translated, it gives CASSERKDRGNQPQHF.

CDR3 sequence reads: CASSYSTGNQPQHF. CDR3 nucleotides: TGTGCCAGCAGTTACTCGACCGGCAATCAGCCCCAGCATTTT. The rearrangement uses TRBV6-5 and TRBJ1-5, with D unclear. This CDR3 spans 14 amino acids. CDR1 and CDR2 (germline): MNHEY, SVGAGI. The V end lost 0 bases, the J end lost 2 bases, and 5 bases lay between the germline ends.

The chain links TRBV6-4 to TRBJ1-1; tentative D call: TRBD1 (5 bases). The V and J ends lost 4 bases and 4 bases respectively, with 10 bases between them. Germline V gene data show CDR1 as MRHNA and CDR2 as SNTAGT. The CDR3 has 13 residues. The CDR3, as DNA: TGTGCCAGCAGTGTTGCGGGGGGCACTGAAGCTTTCTTT. Protein product: CASSVAGGTEAFF.

The gene calls are TRBV7-3 and TRBJ1-2, with D perhaps TRBD1 (5 bases). Germline CDR1 reads SGHTA; CDR2 reads FQGTGA. The CDR3 is made up of 13 amino acids. The V gene lost 5 bases and the J gene lost 2 bases, with 9 bases spanning the gap. The CDR3 DNA reads TGTGCCAGCAGCAACCGACAGAACTATGGCTACACCTTC. Translating it yields CASSNRQNYGYTF.

This rearrangement joins TRBV9 to TRBJ2-5, with 8 bases aligning to TRBD2. The V and J ends lost 2 bases and 1 base, in that order; junction bases with no gene match: 1. CDR1 and CDR2 (germline): SGDLS, YYNGEE. This CDR3 comprises 14 residues. DNA of the CDR3: TGTGCCAGCAGCGTTGGGACTAGCCAAGAGACCCAGTACTTC. Protein product: CASSVGTSQETQYF. Combining the CDR3 with reference TRBV9 and TRBJ2-5 gives the whole variable domain DSGVTQTPKHLITATGQRVTLRCSPRSGDLSVYWYQQSLDQGLQFLIQYYNGEERAKGNILERFSAQQFPDLHSELNLSSLELGDSALYFCASSVGTSQETQYFGPGTRLLVL.

The chain links TRBV9 to TRBJ1-5; D might be TRBD1 (5 bases). The CDR3 is 15 residues long. Trimming removed 2 bases from V and 6 bases from J, with 15 bases in between. CDR1 and CDR2 from the germline V gene are SGDLS and YYNGEE. CDR3 nucleotide sequence: TGTGCCAGCAGCGTCGCCGAGGGGCTAGGTCAGCCCCAGCATTTT. It yields the protein CASSVAEGLGQPQHF.

The chain links TRBV7-2 to TRBJ1-1; tentatively, D is TRBD1 (5 bases). The CDR3 is 16 residues long. Germline lookup yields CDR1 SGHTA and CDR2 FQGNSA. The V end lost 4 bases, the J end lost 3 bases, and 18 bases lay between the germline ends. This CDR3 is CASSSLLRGRDTEAFF. The CDR3 DNA reads TGTGCCAGCAGCTCCCTTCTGAGAGGCAGGGACACTGAAGCTTTCTTT.

The genes are TRBV7-8 and TRBJ2-3; 10 nucleotides match TRBD2. In germline, CDR1 is SGHVS, CDR2 FQNEAQ. CDR3 length: 15 amino acids. Trimming removed 8 bases from V and 6 bases from J; junction bases left unmatched: 11. CDR3 in amino acids: CASLPQRGGRDTQYF. The CDR3 DNA is TGTGCCAGCCTCCCCCAGCGGGGGGGCAGGGATACGCAGTATTTT.

The chain has TRBV10-2 and TRBJ2-7; 8 positions match TRBD2. Germline-derived CDR1 and CDR2 are WSHSY and SAAADI. CDR3 size: 15 residues. Trimming removed 2 bases from V and 4 bases from J; junction bases left unmatched: 7. CDR3 coding DNA: TGCGCCAGCAGTGAGGGGCTAGCGGGTAGATACGAGCAGTACTTC. Encoded protein: CASSEGLAGRYEQYF.

The genes are TRBV29-1 and TRBJ2-3; D is ambiguous. This CDR3 spans 11 amino acids. Trimming stripped 4 bases from V and 3 bases from J, with 5 bases between. In germline, CDR1 is SQVTM, CDR2 ANQGSEA. The DNA of the CDR3 is TGCAGCGTTGTACGGACAGATACGCAGTATTTT. Translation: CSVVRTDTQYF.

The chain carries TRBV15 and TRBJ2-5; possibly TRBD1 for D (6 bases). There are 17 residues in the CDR3. Germline-derived CDR1 and CDR2 are LNHNV and YYDKDF (reference sequence). V was cut by 2 bases and J by 7 bases, with 23 bases left in between. The DNA for the CDR3 is TGTGCCACCAGCAGAAGATTTGGGACACCGACACGAAGGACCCAGTACTTC. This encodes CATSRRFGTPTRRTQYF.

The chain links TRBV4-3 to TRBJ1-4; D call uncertain. The CDR3 covers 13 residues. Germline V gene sequence: CDR1 LGHNA, CDR2 YSLEER. The V gene lost 7 bases and the J gene lost 8 bases, with 14 bases spanning the gap. The CDR3 reads CASTEREGEKLFF. CDR3 coding DNA: TGCGCCAGCACTGAGAGGGAAGGGGAAAAACTGTTTTTT.

The genes are TRBV15 and TRBJ1-1; D gene unclear. The germline V and J ends were trimmed by 4 bases and 8 bases, with 14 bases remaining between them. The V gene's germline CDR1 is LNHNV and CDR2 YYDKDF (reference sequence). The CDR3 spans 13 residues. The CDR3 DNA reads TGTGCCACCAGCAAAACGAAGGGTCGGGAAGCTTTCTTT. Protein product: CATSKTKGREAFF.

The chain combines TRBV11-3 with TRBJ2-1; 8 bases are a match to TRBD2. V shed 5 bases and J 7 bases; nucleotides not matched to a gene: 13. Germline CDR1 is SGHNT and CDR2 is YENEEA. The CDR3 covers 16 residues. The CDR3 loop reads CASSLGGGLAGNEQFF. In DNA, the CDR3 is TGTGCCAGCAGCCTCGGAGGCGGACTAGCCGGGAATGAGCAGTTCTTC.

This chain connects TRBV5-5 to TRBJ1-4; no clear D. Germline lookup yields CDR1 SGHKS and CDR2 YYEKEE (reference sequence). The CDR3 totals 14 residues. The V end lost 3 bases, the J end lost 8 bases, and 14 bases lay between the germline ends. CDR3 protein: CASSSVRGGEKLFF. The CDR3, as DNA: TGTGCCAGCAGCTCGGTTCGGGGAGGGGAAAAACTGTTTTTT.

This clone was found once. CDR3 DNA sequence: TGTGCCGGGTTTCGGGACTCCTTTGCGGGAGGAAACACCATATATTTT. Protein: CAGFRDSFAGGNTIYF. The chain is built from TRBV30 and TRBJ1-3; D is perhaps TRBD1 (5 bases). Deletions cut 8 bases from V and 4 bases from J, with 24 bases between. The CDR3 has 16 amino acids. Germline V gives CDR1 GTSNPN, CDR2 SVGIG (reference sequence).

The gene calls are TRBV4-3 and TRBJ2-5, with a weak D call TRBD1 (5 bases). CDR1 is LGHNA, CDR2 YSLEER, per germline. Trimming stripped 5 bases from V and 5 bases from J, with 15 bases between. This CDR3 has 14 residues. CDR3 region: CASSAQIRGETQYF. CDR3 in DNA: TGCGCCAGCAGCGCCCAAATTAGGGGTGAGACCCAGTACTTC.

The rearrangement joins TRBV15 to TRBJ1-4; possibly TRBD1 for D (5 bases). CDR1 and CDR2 (germline): LNHNV, YYDKDF (reference sequence). V lost 7 bases, J lost 4 bases, and 13 bases lay in between. The CDR3 covers 14 residues. CDR3: CATIQDTNNEKLFF. The CDR3, as DNA: TGTGCCACCATACAGGATACTAATAATGAAAAACTGTTTTTT.

V usage is TRBV19 and J usage is TRBJ2-1, with a tentative D call TRBD2 (5 bases). The CDR3 is made up of 15 amino acids. CDR1 is LNHDA, CDR2 SQIVND, per germline (reference sequence). The V gene lost 2 bases and the J gene lost 5 bases, with 13 bases spanning the gap. The CDR3 DNA reads as TGTGCCAGTAGTATATTCGGGAACTTCAACAATGAGCAGTTCTTC. It is translated as CASSIFGNFNNEQFF.

The chain links TRBV2 to TRBJ2-4; D remains ambiguous. Germline lookup yields CDR1 SNHLY and CDR2 FYNNEI. The CDR3 length is 13 residues. Trimming left V 2 bases short and J 1 base short, with 3 bases between. For the CDR3, the DNA is TGTGCCAGCAGTGAATACGCCAAAAACATTCAGTACTTC. Protein product: CASSEYAKNIQYF.

This clone was found once. The CDR3 DNA follows: TGTGCCAGCAGCAAAGAAGGGGGTGTCCGAGCCGGGGAGCTGTTTTTT. Translating it yields CASSKEGGVRAGELFF. The rearrangement uses TRBV21-1 and TRBJ2-2; the table's D call of TRBD1 was not tested on the DNA. TRBV21-1 is labeled a pseudogene. This CDR3 is 16 amino acids long.

The V and J genes are TRBV5-1 and TRBJ2-6; tentatively, D is TRBD2 (5 bases). Germline CDR1 is SGHRS and CDR2 is YFSETQ. Trimming removed 0 bases at V and 1 base at J, with 8 bases between. This CDR3 spans 16 amino acids. The chain's CDR3 is CASSLEAVSGANVLTF. CDR3 coding DNA: TGCGCCAGCAGCTTGGAAGCGGTGTCTGGGGCCAACGTCCTGACTTTC.